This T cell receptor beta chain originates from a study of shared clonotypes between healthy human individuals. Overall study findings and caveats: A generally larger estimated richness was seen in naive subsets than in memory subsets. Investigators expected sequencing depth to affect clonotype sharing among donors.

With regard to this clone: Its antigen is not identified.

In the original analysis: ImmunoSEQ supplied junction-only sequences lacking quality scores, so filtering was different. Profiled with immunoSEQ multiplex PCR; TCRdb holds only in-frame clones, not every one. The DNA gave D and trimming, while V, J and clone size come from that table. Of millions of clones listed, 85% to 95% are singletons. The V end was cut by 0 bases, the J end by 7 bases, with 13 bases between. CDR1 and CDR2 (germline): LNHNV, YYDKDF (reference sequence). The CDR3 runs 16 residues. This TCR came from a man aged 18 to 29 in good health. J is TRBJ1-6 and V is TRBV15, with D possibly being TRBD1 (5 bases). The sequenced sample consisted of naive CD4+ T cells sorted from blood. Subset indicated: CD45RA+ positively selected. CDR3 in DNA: TGTGCCACCAGCAGAGATCTAGCAGGGAACAATTCACCCCTCCACTTT. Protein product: CATSRDLAGNNSPLHF.